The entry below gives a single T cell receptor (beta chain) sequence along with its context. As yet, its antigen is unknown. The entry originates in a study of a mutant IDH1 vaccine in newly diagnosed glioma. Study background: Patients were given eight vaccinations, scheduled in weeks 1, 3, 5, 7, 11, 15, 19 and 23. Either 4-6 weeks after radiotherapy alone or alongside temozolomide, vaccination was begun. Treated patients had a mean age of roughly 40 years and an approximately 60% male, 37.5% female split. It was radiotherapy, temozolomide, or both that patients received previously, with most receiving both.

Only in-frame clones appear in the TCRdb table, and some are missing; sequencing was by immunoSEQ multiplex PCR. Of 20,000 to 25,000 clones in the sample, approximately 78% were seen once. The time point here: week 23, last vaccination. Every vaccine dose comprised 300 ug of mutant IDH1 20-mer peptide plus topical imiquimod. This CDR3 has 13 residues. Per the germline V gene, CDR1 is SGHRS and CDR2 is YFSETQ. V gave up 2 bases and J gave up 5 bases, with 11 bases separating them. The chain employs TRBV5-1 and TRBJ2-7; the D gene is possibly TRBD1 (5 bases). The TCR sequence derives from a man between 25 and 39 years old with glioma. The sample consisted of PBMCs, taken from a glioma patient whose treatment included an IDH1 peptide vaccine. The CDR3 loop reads CASSLGERDEQYF. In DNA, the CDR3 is TGCGCCAGCAGCTTAGGGGAACGGGACGAGCAGTACTTC.